The 21 T cell receptor beta chains in this list originate from one sample, sequenced in a study of control samples from healthy donors and cancer patients. Method: immunoSEQ multiplex PCR; TCRdb's copy keeps in-frame clones and lacks some. The table has 100,000 to 120,000 clones, approximately 84% seen once. Sequencing was carried out using blood. These receptors came from a man between 18 and 35 years old in good health.

The gene calls are TRBV27 and TRBJ1-6; tentatively, D is TRBD1 (5 bases). The V and J ends lost 4 bases and 9 bases respectively, with 25 bases between them. This CDR3 comprises 18 residues. Germline CDR1 MNHEY, CDR2 SMNVEV (reference sequence). The CDR3 DNA reads as TGTGCCAGCAGTTCTTCTCCGCAGGGTGTTAGTGTTGGTTCACCCCTCCACTTT. Amino acid sequence: CASSSSPQGVSVGSPLHF.

This chain joins TRBV28 and TRBJ1-2; 7 bases match TRBD1. This CDR3 contains 13 residues. Germline V lookup: CDR1 MDHEN, CDR2 SYDVKM. With 3 bases clipped from V and 2 bases from J, the junction kept 0 bases outside the gene matches. CDR3 nucleotide sequence: TGTGCCAGCAGTTTGGACAGGAACTATGGCTACACCTTC. As protein: CASSLDRNYGYTF.

The V gene is TRBV9, the J gene TRBJ1-1, with D perhaps matching TRBD1 (5 bases). V was shortened by 4 bases and J by 5 bases, with 18 bases between the two germline ends. The length of the CDR3 is 15 residues. Per germline, CDR1 SGDLS and CDR2 YYNGEE. The CDR3 protein is CASSLHIQDGTEAFF. For the CDR3, the DNA is TGTGCCAGCAGCCTACACATACAGGATGGGACTGAAGCTTTCTTT.

This rearrangement joins TRBV6-2 or TRBV6-3 to TRBJ1-5; D is undetermined. V was shortened by 2 bases and J by 2 bases, with 13 bases between the two germline ends. CDR1 is MNHEY, CDR2 SVGEGT, per germline. The CDR3 runs 16 residues. The CDR3 is CASSYRAVGGNQPQHF. For the CDR3, the DNA is TGTGCCAGCAGTTACAGGGCAGTTGGTGGCAATCAGCCCCAGCATTTT.

The chain uses TRBV4-1 and TRBJ1-6; D remains unclear. Germline V CDR1 and CDR2: MGHRA, YSYEKL. The V end lost 1 base, the J end lost 8 bases, and 9 bases lay between the germline ends. The CDR3 runs to 14 residues. The CDR3 is CASSQVGSDSPLHF. DNA for the CDR3: TGCGCCAGCAGCCAAGTTGGTTCCGATTCACCCCTCCACTTT.

The chain is built from TRBV18 and TRBJ1-6; no clear D. The CDR3 spans 15 residues. The V and J ends lost 1 base and 7 bases respectively, with 11 bases between them. Germline CDR1 and CDR2: KGHSH and LQKENI. The CDR3, as DNA: TGTGCCAGCTCACCACGGGTAGATGGGAATTCACCCCTCCACTTT. Translation: CASSPRVDGNSPLHF.

This chain uses TRBV19 with TRBJ1-1; D possibly corresponds to TRBD1 (6 bases). CDR3 length: 15 amino acids. V dropped 1 base and J dropped 8 bases, with 17 bases sitting between them. Per germline, CDR1 LNHDA and CDR2 SQIVND (reference sequence). CDR3 residues: CASSIVRGGGSEAFF. Here the CDR3 DNA reads TGTGCCAGTAGTATAGTCAGAGGGGGAGGGTCCGAAGCTTTCTTT.

This clone was detected only once. The CDR3 is CASSLGRGLVYQETQYF. The CDR3 coding sequence is TGTGCCAGCAGCTTAGGGCGCGGACTAGTGTACCAAGAGACCCAGTACTTC. The chain links TRBV11-2 to TRBJ2-5; 7 bases agree with TRBD2. CDR3 length equals 17 residues. Trimming cost V 1 base and J 0 bases; bases outside gene matches: 8. Germline V gene data show CDR1 as SGHAT and CDR2 as FQNNGV.

V gene TRBV3-1 (or the pseudogene TRBV3-2) combines with J gene TRBJ1-1, with D hard to call. Germline CDR1 and CDR2: LGHDT and YNNKEL (reference sequence). This CDR3 region has 17 residues. Trimming pared 4 bases from V and 1 base from J, leaving 19 bases between. Here the CDR3 DNA reads TGTGCCAGCAGCCGGAAAGGACTGACAAATTCGAACACTGAAGCTTTCTTT. Translated: CASSRKGLTNSNTEAFF.

The V call is TRBV27, the J call TRBJ1-5, with 9 bases identical to TRBD1. V shed 8 bases and J 4 bases; nucleotides not matched to a gene: 6. Germline loops: CDR1 MNHEY, CDR2 SMNVEV (reference sequence). CDR3 size: 14 residues. CDR3 protein: CASRDGTGNQPQHF. CDR3 nucleotides: TGTGCCAGCCGTGACGGGACAGGGAATCAGCCCCAGCATTTT.

This chain links TRBV6-6 with TRBJ1-6; 8 positions match TRBD1. Germline V gene lookup returns CDR1 MNHNY and CDR2 SVGAGI (reference sequence). This CDR3 spans 14 amino acids. V was clipped by 4 bases and J by 7 bases; unmatched bases: 3. CDR3 loop: CASSSTGENSPLHF. In nucleotides, the CDR3 is TGTGCCAGCAGTTCGACAGGGGAAAATTCACCCCTCCACTTT.

V and J are TRBV19 and TRBJ1-5; maybe TRBD1 (5 bases). The CDR3 sequence is 12 residues long. Trimming took 10 bases from V and 5 from J, leaving 12 bases between them. CDR1 and CDR2 from the germline V gene are LNHDA and SQIVND (reference sequence). The CDR3 protein is CATRRGDQPQHF. CDR3 DNA sequence: TGTGCCACCCGACGGGGGGATCAGCCCCAGCATTTT.

The chain employs TRBV27 and TRBJ2-1; D uncertain. The CDR3 is made up of 15 amino acids. Germline CDR1 MNHEY, CDR2 SMNVEV (reference sequence). The germline V and J ends were trimmed by 5 bases and 3 bases, with 14 bases remaining between them. The CDR3 DNA follows: TGTGCCAGCAGTCTCTCAAGAGACCACTACAATGAGCAGTTCTTC. Translating it yields CASSLSRDHYNEQFF.

The chain carries TRBV19 and TRBJ1-5; D gene unclear. Germline V CDR1 and CDR2: LNHDA, SQIVND (reference sequence). The CDR3 spans 11 residues. Between the trimmed V and J ends, which lost 8 bases and 5 bases, there was a span of 7 bases. CDR3 sequence reads: CASGQYQPQHF. CDR3 nucleotide sequence: TGTGCCAGTGGCCAATATCAGCCCCAGCATTTT.

This sequence joins TRBV6-5 and TRBJ1-5, with D unresolved. Trimming removed 4 bases at V and 3 bases at J, with 13 bases between. CDR1 and CDR2 from the germline V gene are MNHEY and SVGAGI. The CDR3 sequence is 15 residues long. Here the CDR3 reads CASSLGPTPNQPQHF. CDR3 sequence (DNA): TGTGCCAGCAGTTTAGGTCCTACCCCCAATCAGCCCCAGCATTTT.

The gene calls are TRBV6-2 or TRBV6-3 and TRBJ2-7; a possible D gene is TRBD1 (6 bases). The germline V gene has CDR1 MNHEY and CDR2 SVGEGT. The CDR3 is 13 amino acids. V gave up 6 bases and J gave up 3 bases, with 12 bases separating them. CDR3 loop: CASSDRLLYEQYV. The CDR3 coding sequence is TGTGCCAGCAGCGACAGGCTCCTCTACGAGCAGTACGTC.

The chain uses TRBV5-1 and TRBJ1-2; tentative D call: TRBD1 (5 bases). Germline CDR1 and CDR2: SGHRS and YFSETQ. This CDR3 has 17 residues. V was shortened by 2 bases and J by 2 bases, with 19 bases between the two germline ends. This chain's CDR3 is CASSFHPGQGLNYGYTF. The CDR3, as DNA: TGCGCCAGCAGCTTCCACCCCGGACAAGGTCTAAACTATGGCTACACCTTC.

This chain connects TRBV28 to TRBJ2-2; D is perhaps TRBD2 (6 bases). Germline-derived CDR1 and CDR2 are MDHEN and SYDVKM. There are 16 residues in the CDR3. Trimming shortened V by 8 bases and J by 0 bases, and 16 bases separated the two germline ends. CDR3 sequence reads: CASLHGGTANTGELFF. The CDR3 nucleotides read TGTGCCAGCCTCCACGGGGGAACCGCGAACACCGGGGAGCTGTTTTTT.

The chain is built from TRBV28 and TRBJ1-1, with D possibly matching TRBD1 (5 bases). V lost 5 bases to trimming and J lost 0 bases, with 10 bases between them. CDR1 MDHEN and CDR2 SYDVKM come from the germline V gene. CDR3 length: 14 residues. This CDR3 reads CASSRGPLNTEAFF. The DNA for the CDR3 is TGTGCCAGCAGTCGGGGACCGCTGAACACTGAAGCTTTCTTT. Filled out from reference TRBV28 and TRBJ1-1, the complete variable domain reads DVKVTQSSRYLVKRTGEKVFLECVQDMDHENMFWYRQDPGLGLRLIYFSYDVKMKEKGDIPEGYSVSREKKERFSLILESASTNQTSMYLCASSRGPLNTEAFFGQGTRLTVV.

This clone was recorded at least ten times. The chain uses TRBV24-1 and TRBJ2-1; the D gene is possibly TRBD2 (5 bases). The CDR3 has 16 amino acids. Trimming took off 4 bases at V and 1 base at J, with 13 bases between the two ends. Germline-derived CDR1 and CDR2 are KGHDR and SFDVKD. The CDR3 DNA is TGTGCCACCAGTGACGTTGTCACGGGGTCCTACAATGAGCAGTTCTTC. Its protein is CATSDVVTGSYNEQFF.

The chain uses TRBV11-1 and TRBJ1-4, with 8 bases fitting TRBD1. V shed 5 bases and J 0 bases; nucleotides not matched to a gene: 5. This CDR3 region has 16 residues. Germline CDR1 SGHAT, CDR2 FQDESV (reference sequence). The CDR3 here is CASSPGQGTTNEKLFF. The DNA of the CDR3 is TGTGCCAGCAGCCCTGGACAGGGAACAACTAATGAAAAACTGTTTTTT.